These 15 T cell receptor beta chains were all obtained from the same sample, sequenced in a study of beta chain features in type 1 diabetes. Sequencing targeted expressed TCRB transcripts, as all isolated RNA had been reverse transcribed. Sequencing was performed with immunoSEQ multiplex PCR; in TCRdb, only in-frame clones are kept and a portion is missing. Of about 330,000 clones in the sample, about 10% were seen once. The sequencing sample was made of naive CD4+ T cells from blood. These receptors were obtained from a woman between 25 and 40 years old in good health.

This clone was picked up a small number of times. The gene calls are TRBV7-9 and TRBJ2-3, with 7 bases identical to TRBD2. This CDR3 has 15 amino acids. Unmatched junction bases numbered 4, after V lost 2 bases and J lost 2 bases. Per the germline V gene, CDR1 is SEHNR and CDR2 is FQNEAQ (reference sequence). Here the CDR3 reads CASSLTAGDTDTQYF. DNA for the CDR3: TGTGCCAGCAGCTTAACGGCGGGGGACACAGATACGCAGTATTTT.

Remarks on this clone: This specimen includes other DNA sequences encoding the same CDR3. The rearrangement joins TRBV10-3 to TRBJ2-1; 8 bases are shared with TRBD2. The V and J ends lost 5 bases and 0 bases, in that order; junction bases with no gene match: 0. This CDR3 is 14 amino acids long. Looked up from germline, CDR1 is ENHRY and CDR2 is SYGVKD. The CDR3 region has the DNA TGTGCCATCAGTAGCGGGAGCTCCTACAATGAGCAGTTCTTC. Protein sequence: CAISSGSSYNEQFF.

The chain recombines TRBV7-2 with TRBJ1-5, with D unresolved. The germline V gene encodes CDR1 SGHTA and CDR2 FQGNSA. Trimming left V 1 base short and J 5 bases short, with 6 bases between. CDR3 length: 13 amino acids. The CDR3: CASSLGVDQPQHF. CDR3 coding DNA: TGTGCCAGCAGCTTAGGAGTCGATCAGCCCCAGCATTTT.

For the CDR3, the DNA is TGTGCCAGCAGCCGGGGACGGGGGAGCAATCAGCCCCAGCATTTT. Translated: CASSRGRGSNQPQHF. The chain uses TRBV7-2 and TRBJ1-5; perhaps TRBD1 as D (5 bases). The V and J ends lost 5 bases and 1 base respectively, with 12 bases between them. CDR3 length: 15 residues. Germline V gene data show CDR1 as SGHTA and CDR2 as FQGNSA. Based on the CDR3 plus reference TRBV7-2 and TRBJ1-5, the full variable domain is GAGVSQSPSNKVTEKGKDVELRCDPISGHTALYWYRQSLGQGLEFLIYFQGNSAPDKSGLPSDRFSAERTGGSVSTLTIQRTQQEDSAVYLCASSRGRGSNQPQHFGDGTRLSIL.

This sequence joins TRBV5-4 and TRBJ2-7; tentative D call: TRBD1 (6 bases). Germline values: CDR1 SGHNT, CDR2 YYREEE (reference sequence). The CDR3 covers 14 residues. The germline V and J ends were trimmed by 1 base and 2 bases, with 10 bases remaining between them. The CDR3 DNA reads as TGTGCCAGCAGCTTGCCGGACAGACCCTACGAGCAGTACTTC. Amino acid sequence: CASSLPDRPYEQYF.

The sample holds a few counts of this clone. V gene TRBV9 combines with J gene TRBJ2-1, with D maybe TRBD2 (5 bases). Trimming shortened V by 2 bases and J by 4 bases, and 13 bases separated the two germline ends. The germline gives CDR1 SGDLS, CDR2 YYNGEE. The CDR3 is made up of 15 amino acids. CDR3 in amino acids: CASSVGNPLYNEQFF. The CDR3 DNA sequence: TGTGCCAGCAGCGTCGGGAACCCCTTATACAATGAGCAGTTCTTC.

The rearrangement links TRBV6-5 to TRBJ2-3; D unclear. CDR3 size: 14 residues. CDR1 is MNHEY and CDR2 is SVGAGI in the germline V gene. Trimming took off 2 bases at V and 7 bases at J, with 13 bases between the two ends. The CDR3: CASSYDRDSYTQYF. CDR3 in DNA: TGTGCCAGCAGTTACGACCGCGACTCCTATACGCAGTATTTT.

This chain uses TRBV18 with TRBJ2-2, with a weak D call TRBD1 (6 bases). The V gene lost 2 bases and the J gene lost 9 bases, with 10 bases spanning the gap. CDR3 length: 13 residues. CDR1 and CDR2 from the germline V gene are KGHSH and LQKENI. CDR3 amino acids: CASSPSRDRELFF. For the CDR3, the DNA is TGTGCCAGCTCACCATCCCGGGACAGGGAGCTGTTTTTT.

This chain uses TRBV7-9 with TRBJ2-7, with D possibly being TRBD1 (6 bases). Germline-derived CDR1 and CDR2 are SEHNR and FQNEAQ (reference sequence). Trimming removed 5 bases from V and 3 bases from J, with 11 bases in between. CDR3 length equals 13 residues. CDR3 bases: TGTGCCAGCAGCCGGGACATCGACTACGAGCAGTACTTC. This gives the protein CASSRDIDYEQYF.

The chain employs TRBV18 and TRBJ1-2; 8 bases are shared with TRBD1. The CDR3 runs 15 residues. The J segment lost 4 bases and the V segment lost 6 bases, leaving 10 bases of the junction unmatched. Per the germline V gene, CDR1 is KGHSH and CDR2 is LQKENI. CDR3: CASSPDRVKVYGYTF. The CDR3 DNA reads as TGTGCCAGCTCGCCGGACAGGGTAAAAGTCTATGGCTACACCTTC. Based on the CDR3 plus reference TRBV18 and TRBJ1-2, the full variable domain is NAGVMQNPRHLVRRRGQEARLRCSPMKGHSHVYWYRQLPEEGLKFMVYLQKENIIDESGMPKERFSAEFPKEGPSILRIQQVVRGDSAAYFCASSPDRVKVYGYTFGSGTRLTVV.

This clone was recorded a few times. J is TRBJ2-6 and V is TRBV28; 10 bases align to TRBD1. J was trimmed by 16 bases and V by 7 bases; bases with no gene match: 13. The CDR3 is 14 residues long. Germline CDR1 MDHEN, CDR2 SYDVKM. CDR3 in amino acids: CASISGQGPLALTF. The CDR3 region has the DNA TGTGCCAGCATTTCGGGACAGGGGCCCTTGGCACTGACTTTC.

The chain has TRBV7-9 and TRBJ2-1; D uncertain. The CDR3 has 12 amino acids. Trimming stripped 3 bases from V and 9 bases from J, with 9 bases between. From germline, CDR1 is SEHNR and CDR2 FQNEAQ (reference sequence). The CDR3 loop is CASSFIRSEQFF. The DNA for the CDR3 is TGTGCCAGCAGCTTCATACGGAGTGAGCAGTTCTTC.

The table lists this clone with a few counts. This sequence joins TRBV7-9 and TRBJ1-1, with D unresolved. Trimming pared 3 bases from V and 1 base from J, leaving 9 bases between. Germline lookup yields CDR1 SEHNR and CDR2 FQNEAQ (reference sequence). The CDR3 consists of 14 residues. The CDR3 nucleotides are TGTGCCAGCAGCTTCGGCTCGGGGAACACTGAAGCTTTCTTT. This codes for CASSFGSGNTEAFF.

The V and J genes are TRBV20-1 and TRBJ2-7; weak D call: TRBD1 (6 bases). Germline CDR1 is DFQATT and CDR2 is SNEGSKA (reference sequence). V lost 3 bases to trimming and J lost 8 bases, with 11 bases between them. The CDR3 consists of 11 residues. The CDR3 region has the DNA TGCAGTGCTAGCGCCACAGGGAAGCAGTACTTC. It codes for CSASATGKQYF.

V is TRBV5-1 and J is TRBJ2-1, with 11 bases identical to TRBD2. The CDR3 is made up of 15 amino acids. V trimming: 0 bases; J trimming: 6 bases; junction bases outside the gene matches: 2. CDR1 and CDR2 (germline): SGHRS, YFSETQ. CDR3 region: CASSLASGRFNEQFF. DNA of the CDR3: TGCGCCAGCAGCTTGGCTAGCGGGAGGTTCAATGAGCAGTTCTTC.